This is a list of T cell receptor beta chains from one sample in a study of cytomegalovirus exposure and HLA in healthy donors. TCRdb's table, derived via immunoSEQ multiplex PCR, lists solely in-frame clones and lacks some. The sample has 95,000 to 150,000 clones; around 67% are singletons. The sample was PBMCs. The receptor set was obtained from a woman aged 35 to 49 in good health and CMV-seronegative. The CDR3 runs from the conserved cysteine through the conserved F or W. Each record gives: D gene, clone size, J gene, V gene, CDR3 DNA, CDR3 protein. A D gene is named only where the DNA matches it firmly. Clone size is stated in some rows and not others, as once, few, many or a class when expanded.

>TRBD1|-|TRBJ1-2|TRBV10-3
TGTGCCATCAGTGAGTCGATAATCCGACAGGGGCACGGCTACACCTTC
CAISESIIRQGHGYTF
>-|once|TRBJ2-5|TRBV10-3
TGTGCCACTGGGGCCTCGACTAGAGCGGAAGAGACCCAGTACTTC
CATGASTRAEETQYF
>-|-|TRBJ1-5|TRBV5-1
TGCGCCAGCAGCTCAGATGGGCGGGGCAATCAGCCCCAGCATTTT
CASSSDGRGNQPQHF
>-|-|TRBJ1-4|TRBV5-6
TGTGCCAGCAGCTTGGTTGGGCAGGCGGGTGAAAAACTGTTTTTT
CASSLVGQAGEKLFF
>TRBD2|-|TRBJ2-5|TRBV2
TGTGCCAGCAAAAACTTCCGGGGACTAGCGGGACAAGAGACCCAGTACTTC
CASKNFRGLAGQETQYF
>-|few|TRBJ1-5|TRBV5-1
TGCGCCAGCAGTCCGCTTCCAGGGGACAATCAGCCCCAGCATTTT
CASSPLPGDNQPQHF
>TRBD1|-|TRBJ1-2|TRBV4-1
TGCGCCAGCAGCCACCGCTGGACAGGGGACTATGGCTACACCTTC
CASSHRWTGDYGYTF
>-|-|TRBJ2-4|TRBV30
TGTGCCTGGAGTTTCCCTAGCCTCAAAAACATTCAGTACTTC
CAWSFPSLKNIQYF
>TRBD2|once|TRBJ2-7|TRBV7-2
TGTGCCAGCAGCTTAGGGGGACTAGCGGGCGACGAGCAGTACTTC
CASSLGGLAGDEQYF
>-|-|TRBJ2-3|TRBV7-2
TGTGCCAGCAGCCTAGGGCCCAACACAGATACGCAGTATTTT
CASSLGPNTDTQYF
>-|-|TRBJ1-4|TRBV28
TGTGCCAGCAGTTTTAGTCCTGAAAAACTGTTTTTT
CASSFSPEKLFF
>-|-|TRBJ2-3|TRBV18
TGTGCCAGCTCACCCCCAATGGGACTGAAGGGCATAGATACGCAGTATTTT
CASSPPMGLKGIDTQYF
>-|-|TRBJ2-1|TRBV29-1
TGCAGCGTCCACAGTCCCGACGCCTCCTCCTACAATGAGCAGTTCTTC
CSVHSPDASSYNEQFF
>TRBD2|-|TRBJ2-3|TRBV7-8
TGTGCCAGCAGCTCTGGTAGCGGGAGGGGCACAGATACGCAGTATTTT
CASSSGSGRGTDTQYF
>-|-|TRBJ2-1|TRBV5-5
TGTGCCAGCAGCTTGGCAGGGTCCCCCTACAATGAGCAGTTCTTC
CASSLAGSPYNEQFF
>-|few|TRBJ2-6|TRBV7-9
TGTGCCAGCAGCCCCAGGGGCGAGGCTGGGGCCAACGTCCTGACTTTC
CASSPRGEAGANVLTF
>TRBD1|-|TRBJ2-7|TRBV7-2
TGTGCCAGCAGCTCGACAGGGGGCCGTACCTACGAGCAGTACTTC
CASSSTGGRTYEQYF
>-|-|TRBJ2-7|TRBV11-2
TGTGCCAGCAGCTTAGTATTCTCCCCCTACGAGCAGTACTTC
CASSLVFSPYEQYF
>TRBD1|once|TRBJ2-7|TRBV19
TGTGCCAGTAGCCCCTCCGGGACAGGGACCTACGAGCAGTACTTC
CASSPSGTGTYEQYF
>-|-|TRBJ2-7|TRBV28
TGTGCCAGCAGCCGTGCCTACGAGCAGTACTTC
CASSRAYEQYF
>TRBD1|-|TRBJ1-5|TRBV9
TGTGCCAGCAGCGTAGGACAGGGAGATTCAGGGCCCCAGCATTTT
CASSVGQGDSGPQHF
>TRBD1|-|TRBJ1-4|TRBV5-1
TGCGCCAGCAGCGTGACAGGGAATAATGAAAAACTGTTTTTT
CASSVTGNNEKLFF
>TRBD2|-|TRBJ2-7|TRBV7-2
TGTGCCAGCAGCAAAATAGCGGGAGTGGGCCTAGAAGTCGAGCAGTACTTC
CASSKIAGVGLEVEQYF
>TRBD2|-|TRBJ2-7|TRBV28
TGTGCCAGCAGGAGGCCGGGACTAGCGGATTACGAGCAGTACTTC
CASRRPGLADYEQYF
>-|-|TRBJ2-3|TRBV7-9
TGTGCCAGCAGCCCACTCGGCGACAGCTCAGATACGCAGTATTTT
CASSPLGDSSDTQYF
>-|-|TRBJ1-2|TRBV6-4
TGTGCCAGCAGTGACTCGCCAGGGGTGAACTATGGCTACACCTTC
CASSDSPGVNYGYTF
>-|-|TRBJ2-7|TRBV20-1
TGCAGTGCTAGTTGGGAGGACGAGCAGTACTTC
CSASWEDEQYF
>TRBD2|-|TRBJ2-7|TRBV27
TGTGCCAGCAGTTCCCCATCCCGCCGCGGGAGGGGAGGAACCTACGAGCAGTACTTC
CASSSPSRRGRGGTYEQYF
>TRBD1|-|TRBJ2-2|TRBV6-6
TGTGCCAGCAGTCCCGGGACAGGGGACACCGGGGAGCTGTTTTTT
CASSPGTGDTGELFF
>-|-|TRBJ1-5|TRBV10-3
TGTGCCATCAGTGAGTCTGCGGGGTTTTTTGGCAATCAGCCCCAGCATTTT
CAISESAGFFGNQPQHF
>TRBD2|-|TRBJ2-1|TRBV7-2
TGTGCCAGCAGCTTACAGGCGGGGGGGTCCGATGAGCAGTTCTTC
CASSLQAGGSDEQFF
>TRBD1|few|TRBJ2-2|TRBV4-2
TGTGCCAGCAGCCAAGACGGGACAGCCACCGGGGAGCTGTTTTTT
CASSQDGTATGELFF
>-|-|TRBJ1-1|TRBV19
TGTGCCAGTAGTATGTGGGACATGAACACTGAAGCTTTCTTT
CASSMWDMNTEAFF
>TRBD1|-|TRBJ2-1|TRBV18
TGTGCCAGCTCATCCGGGACAGGGGATTGGTTCTTC
CASSSGTGDWFF
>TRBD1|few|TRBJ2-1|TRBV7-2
TGTGCCAGCAGTTCACAGGGGGCGAACAATGAGCAGTTCTTC
CASSSQGANNEQFF
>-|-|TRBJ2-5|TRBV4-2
TGTGCCAGCAGCCTGATAACAGGTAGCCAAGAGACCCAGTACTTC
CASSLITGSQETQYF
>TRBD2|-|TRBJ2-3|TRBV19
TGTGCCAGTAGTACCAACTTCCTAGCGGGGCGCACAGATACGCAGTATTTT
CASSTNFLAGRTDTQYF
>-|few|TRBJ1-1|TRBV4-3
TGCGCCAGCAGCCCCAGTTACATGAACACTGAAGCTTTCTTT
CASSPSYMNTEAFF
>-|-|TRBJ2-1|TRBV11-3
TGTGCCAGCAGCTCGGGGGTGTACAATGAGCAGTTCTTC
CASSSGVYNEQFF
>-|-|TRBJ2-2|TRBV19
TGTGCCATCAAAGGGGACACCGGGGAGCTGTTTTTT
CAIKGDTGELFF
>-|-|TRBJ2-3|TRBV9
TGTGCCAGCAGCGTAGCCCCAGGGAACACAGATACGCAGTATTTT
CASSVAPGNTDTQYF
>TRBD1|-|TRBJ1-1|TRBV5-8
TGTGCCAGCAGCTTCGGAGTTTCAGGGGGCTTAGCTTTCTTT
CASSFGVSGGLAFF
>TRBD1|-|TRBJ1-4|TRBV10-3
TGTGCCATCAGTCCAAGGAACAGGGGGAGCGGGGAAAAACTGTTTTTT
CAISPRNRGSGEKLFF
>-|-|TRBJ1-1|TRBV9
TGTGCCAGCAGCGTAGCCGGGGATACTGAAGCTTTCTTT
CASSVAGDTEAFF
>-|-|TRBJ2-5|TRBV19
TGTGCCAGTAGTATACGGGCAGAGGGACAAGAGACCCAGTACTTC
CASSIRAEGQETQYF
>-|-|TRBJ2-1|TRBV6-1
TGTGCCAGCAGTGAAAGGGTGTACAGGGACGATGAGCAGTTCTTC
CASSERVYRDDEQFF
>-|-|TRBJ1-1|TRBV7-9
TGTGCCAGCAGCACCCTAAAGACAGGAAACACTGAAGCTTTCTTT
CASSTLKTGNTEAFF
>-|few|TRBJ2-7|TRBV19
TGTGCCAGTACCCGCGGGGGGACAGGGACCTACGAGCAGTACTTC
CASTRGGTGTYEQYF
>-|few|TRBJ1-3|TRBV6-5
TGTGCCAGCAGTTACCGGGAGTCCTCTGGAAACACCATATATTTT
CASSYRESSGNTIYF
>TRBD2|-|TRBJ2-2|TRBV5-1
TGCGCCAGCAGCACGAGCGGGGGGGCCGGGGAGCTGTTTTTT
CASSTSGGAGELFF
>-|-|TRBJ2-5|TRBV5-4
TGTGCCAGCAGCTTTAAAGAGACCCAGTACTTC
CASSFKETQYF
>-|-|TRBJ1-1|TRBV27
TGTGCCAGCAGTTTATTGTCGGACACTGAAGCTTTCTTT
CASSLLSDTEAFF
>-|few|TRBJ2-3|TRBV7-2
TGTGCCAGCAGCCCCGGGTACACAGATACGCAGTATTTT
CASSPGYTDTQYF
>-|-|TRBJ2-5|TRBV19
TGTGCCAGTAGCGCTACGACCGACGGGGATTCCCAGTACTTC
CASSATTDGDSQYF
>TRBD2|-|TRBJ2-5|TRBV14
TGTGCCAGCAGCCAAGATGCCCAGACTAGCCCCCGACCGGAGACCCAGTACTTC
CASSQDAQTSPRPETQYF
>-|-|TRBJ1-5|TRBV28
TGTGCCAGCAGGGAGGTAAGCAATCAGCCCCAGCATTTT
CASREVSNQPQHF